This T cell receptor (beta chain) was sequenced during a study of cytomegalovirus exposure and HLA in healthy donors. The PCR contained 60 Vbeta and 13 Jbeta primers. The assay was immunoSEQ multiplex PCR, and TCRdb's table has in-frame clones only and misses some. The sample holds about 91,000 clones, around 67% seen once. V was clipped by 3 bases and J by 8 bases; unmatched bases: 4. Germline CDR1 reads SGHTA; CDR2 reads FQGNSA. The CDR3 has 13 residues. J is TRBJ1-1 and V is TRBV7-2, with TRBD1 matching 9 bases. This TCR was recovered from a human donor in good health. Sequenced sample: PBMCs. In nucleotides, the CDR3 is TGTGCCAGCAGCTTCAGGGACAGGGTCGAAGCTTTCTTT. Translating gives CASSFRDRVEAFF.